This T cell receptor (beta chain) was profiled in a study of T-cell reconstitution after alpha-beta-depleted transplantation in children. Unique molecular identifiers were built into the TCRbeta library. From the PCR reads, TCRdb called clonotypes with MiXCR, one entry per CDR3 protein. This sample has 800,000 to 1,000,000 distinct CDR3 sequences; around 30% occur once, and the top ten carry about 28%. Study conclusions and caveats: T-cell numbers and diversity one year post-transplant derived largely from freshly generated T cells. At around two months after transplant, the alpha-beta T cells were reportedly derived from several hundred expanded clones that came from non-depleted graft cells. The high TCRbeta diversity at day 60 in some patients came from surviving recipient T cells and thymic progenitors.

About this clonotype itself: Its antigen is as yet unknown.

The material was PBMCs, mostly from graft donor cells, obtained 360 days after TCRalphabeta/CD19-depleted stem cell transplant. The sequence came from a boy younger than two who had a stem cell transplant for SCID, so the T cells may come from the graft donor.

Here the CDR3 reads CASHIAGQVTGELFF. Here the CDR3 DNA reads TGTGCCAGCCACATCGCGGGACAGGTCACCGGGGAGCTGTTTTTT. The chain employs TRBV6-1 and TRBJ2-2; 8 bases match TRBD1. The CDR3 runs 15 residues. Germline CDR1 is MNHNS and CDR2 is SASEGT. With 8 bases clipped from V and 4 bases from J, the junction kept 9 bases outside the gene matches.